This T cell receptor beta chain was captured by sequencing in a study of identical twins. This clonotype showed up just a few times. The CDR3 totals 14 residues. Deletions cut 5 bases from V and 0 bases from J, with 10 bases between. TCRdb itself ran the 5' RACE reads through MiXCR, one entry per CDR3 protein. The sample includes a few hundred thousand distinct CDR3 sequences, about 11% of them seen just once. The sequencing input was memory T cells sorted from blood. The TCR sequence derives from a man aged 50 or older in good health. The chain links TRBV12-3 or TRBV12-4 to TRBJ1-1; no reliable D call. The CDR3 spells CASSVTVMNTEAFF. The DNA of the CDR3 is TGTGCCAGCAGTGTAACGGTGATGAACACTGAAGCTTTCTTT.